This T cell receptor (beta chain) was sequenced during a study of T cell changes during pregnancy in multiple sclerosis. Only in-frame clones appear in the TCRdb table, and some are missing; sequencing was by immunoSEQ multiplex PCR. The sample contains more than 55,000 clones, approximately 90% of which appear only once. This CDR3 has 16 amino acids. Between the trimmed V and J ends, which lost 0 bases and 5 bases, there was a span of 15 bases. Germline-derived CDR1 and CDR2 are MNHEY and SVGAGI. The source was peripheral blood, collected in the second trimester of pregnancy. The clonotype was recovered from a female donor with multiple sclerosis, enrolled in a pregnancy study. The rearrangement uses TRBV6-5 and TRBJ2-3, with a tentative D call TRBD2 (5 bases). CDR3 loop: CASSYSLSRARDTQYF. The CDR3 DNA reads TGTGCCAGCAGTTACTCGCTCTCGAGGGCCAGAGATACGCAGTATTTT.